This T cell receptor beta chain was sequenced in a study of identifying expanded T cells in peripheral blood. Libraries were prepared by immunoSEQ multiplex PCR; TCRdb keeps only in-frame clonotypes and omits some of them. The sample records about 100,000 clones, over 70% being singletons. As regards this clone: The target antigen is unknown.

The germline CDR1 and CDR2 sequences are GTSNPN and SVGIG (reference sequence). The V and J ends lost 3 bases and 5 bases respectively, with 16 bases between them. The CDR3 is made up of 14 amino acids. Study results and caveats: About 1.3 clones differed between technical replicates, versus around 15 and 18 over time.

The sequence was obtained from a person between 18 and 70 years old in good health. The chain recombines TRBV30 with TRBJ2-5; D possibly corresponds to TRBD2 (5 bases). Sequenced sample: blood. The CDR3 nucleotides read TGTGCCTGGAGCGCAGGACTGGCTCGGGAGACCCAGTACTTC. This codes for CAWSAGLARETQYF.